This T cell receptor (beta chain) was found in a study of response to subunit inactivated influenza vaccine. This clonotype has more than one count but fewer than ten. The antigen is unknown. CDR1 is SNHLY and CDR2 is FYNNEI in the germline V gene. V was clipped by 7 bases and J by 2 bases; unmatched bases: 7. The length of the CDR3 is 15 residues. Overall study findings and caveats: Authors suggested each seasonal influenza vaccination recruits few new T cells.

TCRdb recomputed calls from the RT-PCR reads with MiXCR, one row per CDR3 protein. This table holds fewer than 250,000 distinct CDR3 sequences, around 14% found once. The genes are TRBV2 and TRBJ1-5; 8 nucleotides line up with TRBD1. The sample consisted of CD8+ T cells sorted from PBMCs, taken less than 6 days after vaccination. The sequence was obtained from a middle-aged man who received an inactivated influenza vaccine. The CDR3 DNA sequence: TGTGCCAGCAAGGTGTCAGGGGGCGGCAATCAGCCCCAGCATTTT. Translation gives CASKVSGGGNQPQHF.